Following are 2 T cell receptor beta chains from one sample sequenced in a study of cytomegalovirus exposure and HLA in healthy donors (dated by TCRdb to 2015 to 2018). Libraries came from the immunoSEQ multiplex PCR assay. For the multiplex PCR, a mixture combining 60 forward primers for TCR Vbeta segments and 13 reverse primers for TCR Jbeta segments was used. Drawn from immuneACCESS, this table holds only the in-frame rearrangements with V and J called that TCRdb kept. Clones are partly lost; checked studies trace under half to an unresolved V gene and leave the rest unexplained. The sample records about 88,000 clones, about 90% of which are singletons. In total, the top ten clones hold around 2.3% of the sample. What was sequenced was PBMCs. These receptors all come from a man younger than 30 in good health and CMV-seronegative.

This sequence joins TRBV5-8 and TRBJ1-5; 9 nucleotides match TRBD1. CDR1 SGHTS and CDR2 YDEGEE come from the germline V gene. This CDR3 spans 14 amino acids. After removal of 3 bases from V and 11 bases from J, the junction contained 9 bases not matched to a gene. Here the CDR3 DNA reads TGTGCCAGCAGCTGGACAGGGGTCGGGACAGCCCAGCATTTT. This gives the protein CASSWTGVGTAQHF.

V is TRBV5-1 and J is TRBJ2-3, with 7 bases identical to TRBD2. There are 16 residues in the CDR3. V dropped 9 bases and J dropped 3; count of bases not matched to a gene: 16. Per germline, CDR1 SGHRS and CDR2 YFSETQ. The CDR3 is CATSPERIGGTDTQYF. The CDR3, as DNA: TGCGCCACTTCCCCGGAACGTATCGGGGGGACAGATACGCAGTATTTT.